This T cell receptor beta chain was captured in a study of cytomegalovirus exposure and HLA in healthy donors. With 60 Vbeta and 13 Jbeta primers, the PCR was carried out. Assay: immunoSEQ multiplex PCR; the TCRdb copy retains only in-frame clones and omits some. The sample holds approximately 150,000 clones, over 75% seen once. Germline V gene lookup returns CDR1 SGHNT and CDR2 YYREEE (reference sequence). V shed 5 bases and J 6 bases; nucleotides not matched to a gene: 13. The CDR3 contains 16 residues. Sequencing used PBMCs. The chain couples TRBV5-4 to TRBJ2-2; 7 bases are shared with TRBD1. The sequence came from a man aged 40-55 years in good health and CMV-seropositive. The CDR3 DNA sequence: TGTGCCAGCAGGCACAGGGGCGCCCCAACGTCCGGGGAGCTGTTTTTT. Translation: CASRHRGAPTSGELFF. Together with reference TRBV5-4 and TRBJ2-2, the CDR3 gives the full variable domain: ETGVTQSPTHLIKTRGQQVTLRCSSQSGHNTVSWYQQALGQGPQFIFQYYREEENGRGNFPPRFSGLQFPNYSSELNVNALELDDSALYLCASRHRGAPTSGELFFGEGSRLTVL.